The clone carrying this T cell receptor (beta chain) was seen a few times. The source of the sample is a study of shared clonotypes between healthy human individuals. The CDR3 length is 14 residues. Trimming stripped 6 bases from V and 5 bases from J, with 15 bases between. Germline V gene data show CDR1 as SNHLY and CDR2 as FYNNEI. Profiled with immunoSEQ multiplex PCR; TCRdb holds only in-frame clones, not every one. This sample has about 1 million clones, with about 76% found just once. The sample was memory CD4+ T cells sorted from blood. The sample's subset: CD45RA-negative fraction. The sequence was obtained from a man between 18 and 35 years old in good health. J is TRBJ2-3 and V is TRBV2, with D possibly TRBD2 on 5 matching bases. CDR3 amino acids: CASSEFQRLDTQYF. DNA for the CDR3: TGTGCCAGCAGCGAATTTCAGCGGCTAGATACGCAGTATTTT.